This passage covers 13 T cell receptor beta chains from one sample sequenced in a study of siplizumab effects on memory and regulatory T cells. Repertoires were generated with immunoSEQ multiplex PCR, while TCRdb's copy carries only in-frame clones and drops some. The sample records around 45,000 clones, roughly nine tenths being singletons. Material: naive CD8+ T cells sorted from blood. Receptor source: a human donor in good health.

This sequence joins TRBV5-6 and TRBJ1-5; 7 positions agree with TRBD1. This CDR3 is 16 amino acids long. V lost 4 bases and J lost 4; bases outside the gene matches: 11. Germline values: CDR1 SGHDT, CDR2 YYEEEE. In nucleotides, the CDR3 is TGTGCCAGCAGCGAATCGGGACAGTTCAGGAATCAGCCCCAGCATTTT. Its translation: CASSESGQFRNQPQHF.

The rearrangement uses TRBV5-1 and TRBJ2-3; a weak D match, TRBD2 (6 bases). The CDR3 covers 14 residues. V lost 3 bases to trimming and J lost 6 bases, with 14 bases between them. From germline, CDR1 is SGHRS and CDR2 YFSETQ. In nucleotides, the CDR3 is TGCGCCAGCAGCTCCTATCTAGCGCCCGATACGCAGTATTTT. Residues: CASSSYLAPDTQYF.

V gene TRBV4-1 combines with J gene TRBJ1-5; tentative D call: TRBD1 (5 bases). Germline lookup yields CDR1 MGHRA and CDR2 YSYEKL. V shed 1 base and J shed 3 bases, with 10 bases lying between them. The CDR3 runs 15 residues. CDR3: CASSQGHGANQPQHF. DNA for the CDR3: TGCGCCAGCAGCCAAGGGCACGGGGCCAATCAGCCCCAGCATTTT.

V usage is TRBV5-1 and J usage is TRBJ2-7, with 7 bases that match TRBD1. CDR1 and CDR2 from the germline V gene are SGHRS and YFSETQ. Germline trimming cut 3 bases from V and 2 bases from J; bases unmatched to any gene: 11. CDR3 length: 16 residues. This CDR3 is CASSSLPGQITYEQYF. DNA of the CDR3: TGCGCCAGCAGCTCACTACCGGGACAGATAACCTACGAGCAGTACTTC.

The rearrangement links TRBV30 to TRBJ1-1; D is unclear. The V gene's germline CDR1 is GTSNPN and CDR2 SVGIG (reference sequence). CDR3 length: 12 residues. V was shortened by 2 bases and J by 4 bases, with 8 bases between the two germline ends. The CDR3 sequence: CAWSMGSTEAFF. The CDR3 DNA reads TGTGCCTGGAGTATGGGAAGCACTGAAGCTTTCTTT.

This chain connects TRBV6-1 to TRBJ2-7, with 11 bases that match TRBD1. V gave up 3 bases and J gave up 5 bases; unmatched junction bases: 3. CDR1 and CDR2 from the germline V gene are MNHNS and SASEGT. This CDR3 comprises 14 residues. The CDR3 DNA follows: TGTGCCAGCAGTGAGAGGGACAGGGGGAACGAGCAGTACTTC. Its protein product is CASSERDRGNEQYF.

The rearrangement joins TRBV4-1 to TRBJ2-4; 12 nucleotides align to TRBD1. The germline V gene encodes CDR1 MGHRA and CDR2 YSYEKL. The CDR3 contains 16 residues. Unmatched junction bases numbered 3, after V lost 4 bases and J lost 2 bases. DNA for the CDR3: TGCGCCAGCAGCCCGGGACAGGGGGCGACCAAAAACATTCAGTACTTC. Protein: CASSPGQGATKNIQYF.

J is TRBJ2-2 and V is TRBV6-5; D is ambiguous. Germline V gene data show CDR1 as MNHEY and CDR2 as SVGAGI. The CDR3 is 14 amino acids. The V and J ends lost 6 bases and 3 bases respectively, with 11 bases between them. CDR3 loop: CASSPSKYTGELFF. The CDR3 nucleotides are TGTGCCAGCAGCCCATCAAAGTACACCGGGGAGCTGTTTTTT.

This clone appeared a single time. The rearrangement uses TRBV7-9 and TRBJ2-1, with 7 nucleotides matching TRBD2. The length of the CDR3 is 17 residues. CDR1 SEHNR and CDR2 FQNEAQ come from the germline V gene (reference sequence). With 5 bases clipped from V and 4 bases from J, the junction kept 14 bases outside the gene matches. The CDR3 sequence: CASSLPGTNNKYNEQFF. As DNA, the CDR3 is TGTGCCAGCAGCCTACCCGGGACTAACAATAAGTACAATGAGCAGTTCTTC.

The CDR3 DNA follows: TGTGCCAGCAGTGACCTACTAGCGGGAGGGCCTATTGAGCAGTTCTTC. It encodes CASSDLLAGGPIEQFF. This chain connects TRBV2 to TRBJ2-1, with TRBD2 matching 13 bases. In germline, CDR1 is SNHLY, CDR2 FYNNEI. V lost 3 bases and J lost 9; bases outside the gene matches: 8. This CDR3 comprises 16 residues.

The chain has TRBV27 and TRBJ2-3, with 9 bases fitting TRBD2. From germline, CDR1 is MNHEY and CDR2 SMNVEV (reference sequence). The length of the CDR3 is 13 residues. Trimming at V came to 8 bases and at J to 6 bases, leaving 6 bases not matched to a gene. The CDR3 spells CASEGLAGDTQYF. In nucleotides, the CDR3 is TGTGCCAGCGAGGGACTAGCAGGGGATACGCAGTATTTT.

This clone was observed a few times. The genes are TRBV19 and TRBJ1-1; TRBD1 matches at 7 bases. The germline CDR1 and CDR2 sequences are LNHDA and SQIVND (reference sequence). J gave up 2 bases and V 5 bases, and 11 bases lay outside the gene matches. The CDR3 is made up of 16 amino acids. As DNA, the CDR3 is TGTGCCAGTAGTTCCAACACCAGGGGGATTAACACTGAAGCTTTCTTT. Translating gives CASSSNTRGINTEAFF.

The CDR3 reads CASSPTRGGESPDTQYF. CDR3 in DNA: TGTGCCAGCAGTCCTACCCGAGGGGGGGAATCTCCAGATACGCAGTATTTT. This chain connects TRBV9 to TRBJ2-3, with D tentatively TRBD2 (7 bases). V lost 5 bases, J lost 4 bases, and 23 bases lay in between. Germline V CDR1 and CDR2: SGDLS, YYNGEE. The length of the CDR3 is 17 residues.